The text below deals with one TCR beta chain. The data were produced by immunoSEQ multiplex PCR, yet TCRdb's version contains in-frame clones alone and is incomplete. The sample contains 150,000 to 200,000 clones, 76% of which appear only once. These data come from a study of blood T cell repertoires in COVID-19. On the study more broadly: Italy, Spain and the United States were the sources of the convalescent and acute COVID-19 samples.

The CDR3 is 15 amino acids. Trimming took off 2 bases at V and 0 bases at J, with 7 bases between the two ends. Germline V lookup: CDR1 SEHNR, CDR2 FQNEAQ (reference sequence). The origin of this receptor is a woman aged 45-65 years with acute COVID-19. The specimen was PBMCs or T cells enriched from blood (not recorded which). The chain couples TRBV7-9 to TRBJ1-4; no firm D call. Written as DNA, the CDR3 is TGTGCCAGCAGCTTACCGACAACAACTAATGAAAAACTGTTTTTT. Residues: CASSLPTTTNEKLFF.